This T cell receptor beta chain was found in a study of graft-versus-host responses after intestinal transplantation. Study details: Multivisceral, liver-intestinal, or isolated intestinal transplants were received by the recipients. All recipients got anti-thymocyte globulin induction, then tacrolimus and steroids for approximately 3 years. Study-level results: GvH clones turned up in recipient marrow; some had shown up first in ileum or blood. Individuals who had graft-donor T cell macrochimerism had allografts that showed high graft-versus-host to host-versus-graft clonal ratios.

Germline V CDR1 and CDR2: SEHNR, FQNEAQ (reference sequence). Trimming took 0 bases from V and 2 from J; bases not matched to a gene: 8. The CDR3 runs 17 residues. With respect to this clone: Antigen unknown.

Sequencing used immunoSEQ multiplex PCR; TCRdb keeps in-frame clones, though not all of them. The sample gives 80,000 or so clones, 92% of which show up once; about 0.67% is in the top ten. The receptor was isolated from a human patient who received an intestinal transplant, so some T cells may come from the graft donor. V usage is TRBV7-9 and J usage is TRBJ1-2; TRBD1 matches 8 bases. Material: PBMCs, obtained 98 days after intestinal transplantation. The DNA for the CDR3 is TGTGCCAGCAGCTTAGCCAGGGGGCGGAGGTGGAACTATGGCTACACCTTC. Encoded protein: CASSLARGRRWNYGYTF.